The sequence of this T cell receptor (beta chain) was determined in a study of T cell repertoires in cytomegalovirus infection. Study background: Through public TCR beta signatures, both CMV infection and matching HLA type were indicated.

One entry per CDR3 protein, called by TCRdb with MiXCR from the reads. The data show approximately 30,000 distinct CDR3 sequences, around a fifth seen once. Germline V gene sequence: CDR1 SGHTA, CDR2 FQGNSA. This CDR3 is 12 amino acids long. Trimming removed 5 bases from V and 8 bases from J; junction bases left unmatched: 4. This clonotype was counted many times. The antigen is not known. Sequences were derived from CD8+ T cells from cultured PBMCs, sampled from culture after CMV antigen stimulation. The TCR originated in a human donor in good health (CMV status not recorded). Some clones in this sample may be carry-over from other donors' samples. The chain combines TRBV7-2 with TRBJ1-1, with 8 bases aligning to TRBD1. CDR3 loop: CASSQDRVEAFF. The CDR3, as DNA: TGTGCCAGCAGCCAGGACAGGGTCGAAGCTTTCTTT.